The 26 T cell receptor beta chains presented below share a single source sample, sequenced in a study of T cells in Graves' hyperthyroidism and ophthalmopathy (dated by TCRdb to the late 2010s). The library was generated by multiplex PCR. The sequencer was an Illumina HiSeq 2000. The TCR beta CDR3 regions were amplified from RNA transcripts. The TCR CDR3 was subjected to a first round of RT-PCR using the HTBI primer set and the Qiagen OneStep RT-PCR kit. The raw public reads went through TCRdb reprocessing: fastp at Q25, MiXCR clone calling, in-frame beta chains kept. One record per CDR3 amino acid sequence lists the most common genes and DNA. The sample data list about 740,000 distinct CDR3 sequences, and roughly 15% of these were observed just once. The top ten clones comprise about 9.4% of the sample. Sequenced sample: blood. The receptors here all came from a woman in her late teens or twenties with Graves' hyperthyroidism.

This clonotype appeared many times. The V gene is TRBV18, the J gene TRBJ2-7; the match to TRBD2 covers 8 bases. From germline, CDR1 is KGHSH and CDR2 LQKENI. CDR3 size: 15 residues. The J segment lost 3 bases and the V segment lost 6 bases, leaving 10 bases of the junction unmatched. The CDR3 DNA reads TGTGCCAGCTCGCGCATCGCCGGGAGGGACTACGAGCAGTACTTC. Its protein product is CASSRIAGRDYEQYF.

This clonotype was counted between two and nine times. The V and J genes are TRBV7-3 and TRBJ2-3; D gene unclear. Germline-derived CDR1 and CDR2 are SGHTA and FQGTGA. V lost 5 bases, J lost 3 bases, and 9 bases lay in between. The CDR3 contains 13 residues. CDR3 DNA: TGTGCCAGCAGCCCCTTAGTAACAGATACGCAGTATTTT. This encodes CASSPLVTDTQYF. Filled out from reference TRBV7-3 and TRBJ2-3, the complete variable domain reads GAGVSQTPSNKVTEKGKYVELRCDPISGHTALYWYRQSLGQGPEFLIYFQGTGAADDSGLPNDRFFAVRPEGSVSTLKIQRTERGDSAVYLCASSPLVTDTQYFGPGTRLTVL.

This clonotype was found a few times. J is TRBJ2-1 and V is TRBV5-4, with unresolved D. Germline V CDR1 and CDR2: SGHNT, YYREEE (reference sequence). There are 17 residues in the CDR3. Between the trimmed V and J ends, which lost 0 bases and 0 bases, there was a span of 13 bases. The CDR3 DNA is TGTGCCAGCAGCTTGGTTAGGCGGACGGACTCCTACAATGAGCAGTTCTTC. It codes for CASSLVRRTDSYNEQFF.

This clonotype was observed at least ten times. The V gene is TRBV6-2 or TRBV6-3, the J gene TRBJ2-7; 8 bases are a match to TRBD1. CDR3 length: 14 residues. CDR1 is MNHEY, CDR2 SVGEGT, per germline. With 8 bases clipped from V and 2 bases from J, the junction kept 8 bases outside the gene matches. The CDR3 protein is CASQPRDRPYEQYF. CDR3 sequence (DNA): TGTGCCAGCCAGCCCCGGGACAGGCCCTACGAGCAGTACTTC.

This clonotype has just a few counts. CDR3 in amino acids: CAWRGTGRTHEQYF. The CDR3 DNA follows: TGTGCCTGGAGAGGAACAGGGAGGACTCACGAGCAGTACTTC. The chain recombines TRBV30 with TRBJ2-7, with D possibly being TRBD1 or TRBD2 (6 bases each). V lost 3 bases, J lost 5 bases, and 17 bases lay in between. Germline CDR1 reads GTSNPN; CDR2 reads SVGIG (reference sequence). This CDR3 is 14 amino acids long.

This clonotype showed up just a few times. This chain joins TRBV7-2 and TRBJ2-1; D remains unclear. In germline, CDR1 is SGHTA, CDR2 FQGNSA. Trimming took 5 bases from V and 10 from J, leaving 15 bases between them. The CDR3 extends over 13 amino acids. The CDR3 DNA reads TGTGCCAGCAGCCCGGACCTTGCTTTGGAGCAGTTCTTC. Protein: CASSPDLALEQFF.

This clonotype has more than one count but fewer than ten. Possible read error: a much larger clone is one base away. The missing conserved phenylalanine or tryptophan at the end of this CDR3 makes a read error likely. The rearrangement links TRBV6-1 to TRBJ1-1; D is undetermined. Trimming stripped 5 bases from V and 1 base from J, with 8 bases between. This CDR3 is 13 amino acids long. The germline gives CDR1 MNHNS, CDR2 SASEGT. CDR3 residues: CASSKTQNTEAFY. CDR3 DNA: TGTGCCAGCAGTAAGACTCAGAACACTGAAGCTTTCTAT.

This chain uses TRBV5-1 with TRBJ2-1; 9 bases are shared with TRBD2. Germline V gene sequence: CDR1 SGHRS, CDR2 YFSETQ. The V segment lost 1 base and the J segment 6 bases; nucleotides outside the gene matches: 5. The CDR3 totals 15 residues. CDR3 region: CASSLSRGGGNEQFF. CDR3 nucleotide sequence: TGCGCCAGCAGCTTGTCGCGGGGGGGGGGCAATGAGCAGTTCTTC.

In its sample, this clonotype was seen many times. The chain joins TRBV18 to TRBJ2-1; no firm D call. Germline V lookup: CDR1 KGHSH, CDR2 LQKENI. V lost 1 base and J lost 6, with 16 bases in between. This CDR3 contains 16 residues. CDR3 region: CASSPRTGEAVNEQFF. The CDR3 DNA reads TGTGCCAGCTCACCACGAACGGGCGAGGCTGTCAATGAGCAGTTCTTC.

CDR3 coding DNA: TGCAGCGTGGGGTTTACAGGGCCCTCTGGAAACACCATATATTTT. It encodes CSVGFTGPSGNTIYF. V is TRBV29-1 and J is TRBJ1-3; D might be TRBD1 (6 bases). CDR1 is SQVTM, CDR2 ANQGSEA, per germline. CDR3 length equals 15 residues. The V end was cut by 6 bases, the J end by 0 bases, with 15 bases between.

This clonotype was counted many times. The chain carries TRBV7-9 and TRBJ2-5; unclear D gene. There are 13 residues in the CDR3. Trimming removed 1 base from V and 4 bases from J, with 7 bases in between. Per germline, CDR1 SEHNR and CDR2 FQNEAQ (reference sequence). The CDR3 nucleotides read TGTGCCAGCAGCTTAGGGATAGGAGAGACCCAGTACTTC. This gives the protein CASSLGIGETQYF.

This CDR3 is CASRALGDRPQHF. The CDR3 DNA sequence: TGTGCCAGCAGGGCTTTGGGGGATCGGCCCCAGCATTTT. V and J are TRBV6-1 and TRBJ1-5, with D perhaps matching TRBD1 (5 bases). Germline V CDR1 and CDR2: MNHNS, SASEGT. Trimming took 6 bases from V and 9 from J, leaving 15 bases between them. The CDR3 loop spans 13 amino acids.

The sample holds a few counts of this clonotype. The chain couples TRBV6-1 to TRBJ1-4, with D unclear. The V end lost 5 bases, the J end lost 7 bases, and 17 bases lay between the germline ends. The germline gives CDR1 MNHNS, CDR2 SASEGT. This CDR3 comprises 15 residues. The CDR3 here is CASSPTGLRFEKLFF. The CDR3 DNA is TGTGCCAGCAGTCCAACTGGACTTAGATTTGAAAAACTGTTTTTT.

This clonotype was seen many times. V and J are TRBV27 and TRBJ2-7; 9 bases match TRBD2. Germline CDR1 reads MNHEY; CDR2 reads SMNVEV (reference sequence). After removal of 6 bases from V and 6 bases from J, the junction contained 15 bases not matched to a gene. CDR3 length equals 16 residues. The CDR3 spells CASRTYSGSRLLEQYF. The CDR3 bases are TGTGCCAGCAGGACATATAGCGGGAGTCGTCTTCTCGAGCAGTACTTC.

About this clonotype: Given a much more abundant clone one base away, this may be a read error. This rearrangement joins TRBV28 to TRBJ1-5; no reliable D call. The CDR3 runs to 13 residues. Germline V gene lookup returns CDR1 MDHEN and CDR2 SYDVKM. Written as DNA, the CDR3 is TGTGCCGGCAGTTCTTGGAGGGTTCAGCCCCAGCATTTT. Translation gives CAGSSWRVQPQHF.

This clonotype was seen at least ten times. The V gene is TRBV28, the J gene TRBJ2-7, with TRBD2 matching over 8 bases. The J segment lost 5 bases and the V segment lost 2 bases, leaving 5 bases of the junction unmatched. Germline loops: CDR1 MDHEN, CDR2 SYDVKM. CDR3 size: 14 residues. The CDR3 here is CASSLGTRLHEQYF. The CDR3 DNA sequence: TGTGCCAGCAGTTTAGGGACTAGGTTGCACGAGCAGTACTTC. The variable domain in full, completed from reference TRBV28 and TRBJ2-7, reads DVKVTQSSRYLVKRTGEKVFLECVQDMDHENMFWYRQDPGLGLRLIYFSYDVKMKEKGDIPEGYSVSREKKERFSLILESASTNQTSMYLCASSLGTRLHEQYFGPGTRLTVT.

This chain connects TRBV7-9 to TRBJ1-1, with D maybe TRBD1 (5 bases). V was pared by 1 base and J by 4 bases, with 10 bases between. This CDR3 comprises 14 residues. Germline V gene lookup returns CDR1 SEHNR and CDR2 FQNEAQ (reference sequence). The CDR3 loop reads CASSLELGLTEAFF. In nucleotides, the CDR3 is TGTGCCAGCAGCTTAGAACTGGGACTCACTGAAGCTTTCTTT.

There are a few counts of this clonotype. The chain is built from TRBV6-2 or TRBV6-3 and TRBJ2-4; 13 nucleotides line up with TRBD2. Germline CDR1 reads MNHEY; CDR2 reads SVGEGT. After removal of 6 bases from V and 14 bases from J, the junction contained 16 bases not matched to a gene. CDR3 length: 16 amino acids. DNA of the CDR3: TGTGCCAGCAGCCGTACTAGCGGGAGGGCCCTCAGGTACGAGTACTTC. This sequence encodes CASSRTSGRALRYEYF.

This clonotype was picked up many times. The chain uses TRBV30 and TRBJ2-1; D not resolved. The V end lost 0 bases, the J end lost 0 bases, and 6 bases lay between the germline ends. The CDR3 is 14 residues long. Germline CDR1 and CDR2: GTSNPN and SVGIG (reference sequence). CDR3 sequence: CAWSVQPSYNEQFF. For the CDR3, the DNA is TGTGCCTGGAGTGTACAGCCCTCCTACAATGAGCAGTTCTTC.

The rearrangement links TRBV13 to TRBJ1-6, with D tentatively TRBD1 (5 bases). Trimming removed 1 base from V and 8 bases from J, with 9 bases in between. The CDR3 extends over 14 amino acids. Germline CDR1 is PRHDT and CDR2 is FYEKMQ (reference sequence). The DNA of the CDR3 is TGTGCCAGCAGCTTAGCAGGGATCGATTCACCCCTCCACTTT. Amino acid sequence: CASSLAGIDSPLHF.

The table lists this clonotype with a few counts. This chain uses TRBV20-1 with TRBJ2-5; 14 nucleotides agree with TRBD2. The CDR3 has 13 amino acids. The junction had 3 bases not matched to a gene; V was cut back by 6 bases and J by 6 bases. Germline CDR1 DFQATT, CDR2 SNEGSKA (reference sequence). The CDR3, as DNA: TGCAGTGCCGGGACTAGCGGGAGTCAGACCCAGTACTTC. It is translated as CSAGTSGSQTQYF.

This clonotype was counted ten times or more. The chain combines TRBV6-1 with TRBJ2-5; D remains unclear. Germline lookup yields CDR1 MNHNS and CDR2 SASEGT. The length of the CDR3 is 13 residues. The ends were cut back, 7 bases at V and 4 bases at J, with 13 bases in the middle. CDR3 bases: TGTGCCAGCATGCACGCGTCCCGAGAGACCCAGTACTTC. This encodes CASMHASRETQYF.

V usage is TRBV20-1 and J usage is TRBJ2-2; D ambiguous. Germline V lookup: CDR1 DFQATT, CDR2 SNEGSKA (reference sequence). The CDR3 sequence is 13 residues long. Trimming took 6 bases from V and 1 from J, leaving 9 bases between them. This chain's CDR3 is CSAPRQNTGELFF. The CDR3 DNA reads as TGCAGTGCACCCCGACAGAACACCGGGGAGCTGTTTTTT.

This clonotype was picked up many times. The CDR3: CASSAGQGNYGYTF. CDR3 bases: TGCGCCAGCAGCGCGGGACAGGGGAACTATGGCTACACCTTC. The chain couples TRBV5-1 to TRBJ1-2; 10 nucleotides align to TRBD1. With 4 bases clipped from V and 2 bases from J, the junction kept 2 bases outside the gene matches. The CDR3 spans 14 residues. Germline V lookup: CDR1 SGHRS, CDR2 YFSETQ.

This clonotype was seen repeatedly, ten times or more. V is TRBV9 and J is TRBJ2-1; D not resolved. This CDR3 is built from 15 residues. V was cut by 0 bases and J by 1 base, with 8 bases left in between. CDR1 SGDLS and CDR2 YYNGEE come from the germline V gene. Written as DNA, the CDR3 is TGTGCCAGCAGCGTAGACGCCCCTTCCTACAATGAGCAGTTCTTC. It codes for CASSVDAPSYNEQFF.

CDR3 nucleotide sequence: TGTGCCAGCAGCTTAAAGCGGGGAACAGATACGCAGTATTTT. Protein sequence: CASSLKRGTDTQYF. The rearrangement uses TRBV11-2 and TRBJ2-3, with TRBD2 matching over 7 bases. The junction had 2 bases not matched to a gene; V was cut back by 2 bases and J by 3 bases. The CDR3 contains 14 residues. In germline, CDR1 is SGHAT, CDR2 FQNNGV.